This entry describes one T cell receptor beta chain. Its antigen is currently not known. No base quality values were provided; no much bigger clone lies one nucleotide off. The trial excluded patients who had a history of autoimmune disease or were on systemic immunosuppression. Peripheral blood for TCR sequencing was collected from all dose cohorts at baseline, on cycle 4 day 1, and on cycle 7 day 1. The samples were taken from a phase I, first-in-human, multicenter, open-label dose-escalation trial of ivuxolimab. Adults with locally advanced or metastatic melanoma, renal cell, hepatocellular, or head and neck squamous cell carcinoma were enrolled in the trial. Before TCR sequencing, CD4+ T cells and CD8+ T cells were sorted from peripheral blood as separate populations. Genomic DNA was isolated from the sorted cells so that the TCRbeta CDR3 region could be sequenced. The immunoSEQ Assay was used for sequencing of TCRbeta CDR3 regions. TCRdb retrieved this table from immuneACCESS and kept in-frame rearrangements only. Not all clones are present; in checked studies, unresolved V genes account for under half, and no reason is known for the remainder. The sample data list around 61,000 clones, and roughly 80% of these were observed just once. Just under 5% of the sample is taken by the ten largest.

The data originate from a study of OX40 agonist ivuxolimab in advanced cancers. About the full investigation: The costimulatory receptor OX40 (CD134) was targeted by ivuxolimab, a fully human IgG2 agonistic monoclonal antibody. Intravenous ivuxolimab was administered to patients every 2 weeks at six dose levels: 0.01, 0.1, 0.3, 1.5, 3 and 10 mg/kg. Among the roughly 54 dose-escalation patients, approximately 20 had hepatocellular carcinoma, around 15 melanoma, 9 renal cell carcinoma and 9 head and neck cancer. In the dose-escalation cohort, around four fifths of patients were male, and the mean age was around 60 years with a range of roughly 23 to 90. Prior anti-PD-1, anti-PD-L1 or anti-CTLA-4 therapy was permitted, and 30% to 50% of dose-escalation patients had received checkpoint inhibitors. Partial responses were achieved by three dose-escalation patients, of whom one had hepatocellular carcinoma and two had cutaneous melanoma. Peripheral TCRbeta sequencing was intended to test whether TCR sequence diversity was altered and clonal T-cell expansion was caused by ivuxolimab. The paper reports the monotherapy dose-escalation portion (N ≈ 50 patients) of the phase I ivuxolimab trial. The paper's findings and limits, for the study overall: Antigen specificity was not determined for the clonally expanded peripheral T cells. After ivuxolimab, CD8+ T cells had more expanded clones than CD4+ T cells on average. Clonal expansion of both CD4+ and CD8+ blood T cells was observed from baseline to week 6 at doses 0.1 to 3.0 mg/kg. Low levels of normalized T-cell clonal expansion were also seen in some patients who did not respond. In the 0.1-3.0 mg/kg groups, partial responders were among the patients with the lowest normalized peripheral clonal expansion, particularly in CD8+ T cells.

Sequences SGHVS (CDR1) and FNYEAQ (CDR2) are obtained from the germline V gene. The CDR3 contains 15 residues, cysteine and phenylalanine counted. CDR3 DNA is the only sequence kept; it has 45 bases, read in frame from the first base. The V and J ends are trimmed by 5 bases and 0 bases, leaving 10 bases between them. Specimen: CD4+ or CD8+ T cells sorted from blood, collected in a trial of the OX40 agonist ivuxolimab. This sequence originates from an adult with an advanced solid tumor such as melanoma, head and neck, liver or kidney cancer. Here the chain combines TRBV7-6 and TRBJ2-2, with the D gene too uncertain to name. The DNA sequence reads TGTGCCAGCAGCCAAGCCCCCGCGAACACCGGGGAGCTGTTTTTT. Its protein reads: CASSQAPANTGELFF.